The T cell receptor beta chain under discussion was sequenced for a study of vaccination effects on CD4 cells after COVID-19. Assay: immunoSEQ multiplex PCR; the TCRdb copy retains only in-frame clones and omits some. In the table there are 20,000 to 30,000 clones, roughly three quarters of which are singletons. The CDR3 contains 14 residues. CDR1 is DFQATT, CDR2 SNEGSKA, per germline (reference sequence). Losses at the gene ends were 3 bases for V and 4 bases for J; bases not matched to a gene: 8. Before sequencing took place, the ViraFEST assay used viral peptide pools to expand antigen-specific CD4+ T cells. With approximately 10 days of culture completed, CD4+ T cells were isolated. All vaccine recipients tested negative for nucleocapsid antibodies and had never contracted SARS-CoV-2 infection. PBMC were cultured at fewer than 2.5 million per well with around 9.2 IU/ml IL-2 and 7.5 to 10 ug/ml peptides. Half of the medium was exchanged for IL-2 medium on both days 3 and 7.

For this clone: Its target is unknown.

The sequenced sample was CD4+ T cells from PBMCs cultured with HCoV-NL63 spike peptides, obtained before COVID-19 vaccination. The chain carries TRBV20-1 and TRBJ1-2; 7 nucleotides align to TRBD1. The TCR was taken from a human donor who received a COVID-19 vaccine. CDR3: CSASKGAQGYGYTF. The CDR3, as DNA: TGCAGTGCTAGTAAGGGGGCGCAGGGCTATGGCTACACCTTC.